This T cell receptor beta chain is drawn from a study of CD8 T cells in ankylosing spondylitis. CDR1 is MNHNS and CDR2 is SASEGT in the germline V gene. This CDR3 is 15 amino acids long. To note about this clonotype: One end of the junction is discordant with germline, which a read error may explain.

Each CDR3 protein is one row after TCRdb ran MiXCR on the 5' RACE reads. The sample shows around 120,000 distinct CDR3 sequences, 12% to 15% of them seen only once. The clonotype originates from a female donor with ankylosing spondylitis or in good health (not recorded which). The chain carries TRBV6-1 and TRBJ2-1; 7 nucleotides match TRBD1. The sample consisted of blood, either unsorted or a sorted T cell fraction (not recorded which). DNA for the CDR3: TGTGCCAGCAGGTCCGGGACAGCTTTTGACAATGAGCAGCTCTTC. Its protein product is CASRSGTAFDNEQLF.